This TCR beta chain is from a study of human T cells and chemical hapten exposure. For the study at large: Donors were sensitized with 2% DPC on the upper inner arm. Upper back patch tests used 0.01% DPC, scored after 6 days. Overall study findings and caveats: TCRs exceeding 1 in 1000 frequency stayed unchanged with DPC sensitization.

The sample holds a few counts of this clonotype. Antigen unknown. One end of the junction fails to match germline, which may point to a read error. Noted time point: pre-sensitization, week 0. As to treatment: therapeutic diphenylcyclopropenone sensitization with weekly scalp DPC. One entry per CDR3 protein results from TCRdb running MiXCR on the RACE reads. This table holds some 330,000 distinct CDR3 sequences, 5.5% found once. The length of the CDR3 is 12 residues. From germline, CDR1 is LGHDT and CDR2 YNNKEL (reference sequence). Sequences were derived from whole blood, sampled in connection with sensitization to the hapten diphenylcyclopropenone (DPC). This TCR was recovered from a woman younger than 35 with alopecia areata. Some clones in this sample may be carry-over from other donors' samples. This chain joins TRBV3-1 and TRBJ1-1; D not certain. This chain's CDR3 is CASSQTGSLRDF. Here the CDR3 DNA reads TGTGCCAGCAGCCAAACCGGGAGCCTCCGCGACTTT.